This TCR beta chain derives from a study of Graves' ophthalmopathy and Graves' hyperthyroidism. The CDR3 is 13 amino acids. V dropped 0 bases and J dropped 7 bases, with 9 bases sitting between them. Germline assignment: CDR1 MNHNS and CDR2 SASEGT. Amplified material comprised TCR beta CDR3 regions derived from RNA transcripts. RT-PCR with HTBI primers came first, then second-round multiplex PCR. From the multiplex PCR reads, TCRdb called clonotypes with MiXCR, one entry per CDR3 protein. Here the sample spans about 210,000 distinct CDR3 sequences, just under 30% being singletons. The receptor was derived from a man aged 50 or older with Graves' ophthalmopathy. The sample was peripheral blood. The chain carries TRBV6-1 and TRBJ1-2; D is undetermined. CDR3 coding DNA: TGTGCCAGCAGTGAAGCCGGGCTTTCTGGCTACACCTTC. As protein: CASSEAGLSGYTF.